One sample yielded the 12 T cell receptor beta chains listed below, sequenced in a study of T cells in Graves' hyperthyroidism and ophthalmopathy. TCR beta CDR3 region amplification was performed from RNA transcripts. The HTBI primer set was used in a first-round RT-PCR of the TCR CDR3. TCRdb re-analysed the multiplex PCR reads in MiXCR, keeping a single row per CDR3 protein. The sample has about 640,000 distinct CDR3 sequences; less than 25% are singletons. Sequenced material: blood. The receptors were sampled from a man aged 30 to 45 with Graves' ophthalmopathy.

This chain uses TRBV12-3 or TRBV12-4 with TRBJ2-1; 7 positions match TRBD2. This CDR3 is built from 15 residues. V lost 6 bases, J lost 0 bases, and 5 bases stayed unmatched. This CDR3 is CASSQRTSSYNEQFF. In DNA, the CDR3 is TGTGCCAGCAGCCAGCGGACTAGCTCCTACAATGAGCAGTTCTTC.

Only a few counts were recorded for this clonotype. The chain has TRBV20-1 and TRBJ1-5, with 8 bases that match TRBD1. This CDR3 is 14 amino acids long. Germline CDR1 is DFQATT and CDR2 is SNEGSKA (reference sequence). The trim removed 6 bases at V and 2 bases at J, leaving 6 bases unmatched. This CDR3 reads CSAIQTGGNQPQHF. CDR3 sequence (DNA): TGCAGTGCAATCCAGACAGGGGGCAATCAGCCCCAGCATTTT.

This clonotype has ten or more counts. The V call is TRBV20-1, the J call TRBJ2-1, with 12 bases fitting TRBD2. CDR3 length: 14 amino acids. V shed 5 bases and J 8 bases; nucleotides not matched to a gene: 7. Germline loops: CDR1 DFQATT, CDR2 SNEGSKA (reference sequence). The CDR3 DNA sequence: TGCAGTGCTCCCCAGGGACTAGCGGGTTATGAGCAGTTCTTC. It is translated as CSAPQGLAGYEQFF.

This chain connects TRBV20-1 to TRBJ2-7; D might be TRBD1 (6 bases). This CDR3 spans 13 amino acids. CDR1 and CDR2 (germline): DFQATT, SNEGSKA (reference sequence). Trimming took 5 bases from V and 1 from J, leaving 12 bases between them. CDR3 residues: CSAESGESYEQYF. The CDR3 bases are TGCAGTGCTGAATCAGGGGAATCCTACGAGCAGTACTTC.

The V call is TRBV25-1, the J call TRBJ2-5; tentatively, D is TRBD1 or TRBD2 (5 bases each). The germline CDR1 and CDR2 sequences are MGHDK and SYGVNS. Trimming removed 4 bases at V and 0 bases at J, with 15 bases between. The CDR3 has 16 residues. DNA for the CDR3: TGTGCCAGCAGTGGGAGTAGGGGACGGTACCAAGAGACCCAGTACTTC. Translation gives CASSGSRGRYQETQYF.

This chain connects TRBV25-1 to TRBJ1-4; possible D gene TRBD1, 5 bases. Trimming took 4 bases from V and 0 from J, leaving 9 bases between them. The CDR3 has 15 residues. The germline V gene has CDR1 MGHDK and CDR2 SYGVNS. The CDR3 loop is CASSGTSATNEKLFF. In DNA form, the CDR3 reads TGTGCCAGCAGTGGGACATCCGCAACTAATGAAAAACTGTTTTTT.

To note about this clonotype: The junction does not match germline at one end; this may be a read error. The CDR3 reads CASSYGIPYQEAQYF. DNA of the CDR3: TGTGCCAGCAGTTACGGGATCCCGTACCAAGAGGCCCAGTACTTC. The chain employs TRBV6-5 and TRBJ2-5; D is unclear. Germline V lookup: CDR1 MNHEY, CDR2 SVGAGI. The CDR3 is made up of 15 amino acids.

The chain has TRBV3-1 and TRBJ2-7, with D unclear. Trimming pared 5 bases from V and 5 bases from J, leaving 16 bases between. Germline V gene lookup returns CDR1 LGHDT and CDR2 YNNKEL (reference sequence). The CDR3 sequence is 14 residues long. In nucleotides, the CDR3 is TGTGCCAGCAGCTCCCCGTCGAGTTCGCACGAGCAGTACTTC. Translating gives CASSSPSSSHEQYF.

The V call is TRBV5-1, the J call TRBJ2-1; D tentatively reads TRBD1 or TRBD2 (6 bases each). The CDR3 spans 14 residues. Germline V gene data show CDR1 as SGHRS and CDR2 as YFSETQ. V lost 4 bases and J 8 bases, leaving 16 bases between the germline ends. The CDR3 protein is CASSPGGGGDEQFF. In DNA, the CDR3 is TGCGCCAGCAGCCCCGGTGGGGGCGGGGATGAGCAGTTCTTC.

The V gene is TRBV28, the J gene TRBJ2-1; maybe TRBD1 (7 bases). This CDR3 comprises 16 residues. Trimming cost V 5 bases and J 2 bases, with 16 bases left between them. Germline V gene data show CDR1 as MDHEN and CDR2 as SYDVKM. The CDR3 DNA is TGTGCCAGCAGTGCGAACAGGGGAGGCACCTACAATGAGCAGTTCTTC. Its protein is CASSANRGGTYNEQFF.

The chain employs TRBV20-1 and TRBJ1-3; 8 positions agree with TRBD1. Trimming cost V 6 bases and J 4 bases; bases outside gene matches: 8. The CDR3 loop spans 14 amino acids. Germline values: CDR1 DFQATT, CDR2 SNEGSKA (reference sequence). CDR3 coding DNA: TGCAGTGCGGTTCAGGGGGCGCAAGGAAACACCATATATTTT. It specifies CSAVQGAQGNTIYF.

This clonotype showed up just once. This chain joins TRBV3-1 and TRBJ2-1, with 14 bases that match TRBD2. Germline values: CDR1 LGHDT, CDR2 YNNKEL (reference sequence). The CDR3 totals 18 residues. V was pared by 2 bases and J by 5 bases, with 8 bases of the junction left unmatched. The DNA of the CDR3 is TGTGCCAGCAGCCAACCCCAAAGACTAGCGGGAGGGGACAATGAGCAGTTCTTC. Translation gives CASSQPQRLAGGDNEQFF.